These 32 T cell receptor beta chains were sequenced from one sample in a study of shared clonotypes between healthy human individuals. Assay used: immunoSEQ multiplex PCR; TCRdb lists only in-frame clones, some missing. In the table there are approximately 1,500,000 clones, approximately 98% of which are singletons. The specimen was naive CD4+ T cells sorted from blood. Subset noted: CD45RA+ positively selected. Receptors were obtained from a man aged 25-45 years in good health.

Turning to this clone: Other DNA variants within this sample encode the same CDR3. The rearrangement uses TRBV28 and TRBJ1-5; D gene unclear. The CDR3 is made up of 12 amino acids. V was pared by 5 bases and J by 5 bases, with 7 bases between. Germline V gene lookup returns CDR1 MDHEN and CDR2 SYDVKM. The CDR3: CASSPLDQPQHF. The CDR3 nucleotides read TGTGCCAGCAGTCCCTTAGATCAGCCCCAGCATTTT.

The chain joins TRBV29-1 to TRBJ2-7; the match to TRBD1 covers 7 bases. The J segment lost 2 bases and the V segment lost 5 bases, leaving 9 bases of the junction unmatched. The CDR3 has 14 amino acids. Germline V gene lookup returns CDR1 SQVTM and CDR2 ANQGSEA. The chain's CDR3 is CSVRAPGQPYEQYF. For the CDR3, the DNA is TGCAGCGTTCGAGCGCCGGGACAGCCCTACGAGCAGTACTTC.

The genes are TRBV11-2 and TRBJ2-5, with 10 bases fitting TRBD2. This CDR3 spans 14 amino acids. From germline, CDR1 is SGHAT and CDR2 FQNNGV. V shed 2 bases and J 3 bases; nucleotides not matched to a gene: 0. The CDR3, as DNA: TGTGCCAGCAGCTTACTAGCGGGAGAAGAGACCCAGTACTTC. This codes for CASSLLAGEETQYF. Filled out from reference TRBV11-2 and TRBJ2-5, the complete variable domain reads EAGVAQSPRYKIIEKRQSVAFWCNPISGHATLYWYQQILGQGPKLLIQFQNNGVVDDSQLPKDRFSAERLKGVDSTLKIQPAKLEDSAVYLCASSLLAGEETQYFGPGTRLLVL.

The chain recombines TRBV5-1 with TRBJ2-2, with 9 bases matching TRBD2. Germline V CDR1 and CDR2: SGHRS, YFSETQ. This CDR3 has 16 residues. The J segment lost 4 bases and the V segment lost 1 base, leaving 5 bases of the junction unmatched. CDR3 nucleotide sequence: TGCGCCAGCAGCTTGATGCCTAGCGGGGCCACCGGGGAGCTGTTTTTT. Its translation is CASSLMPSGATGELFF.

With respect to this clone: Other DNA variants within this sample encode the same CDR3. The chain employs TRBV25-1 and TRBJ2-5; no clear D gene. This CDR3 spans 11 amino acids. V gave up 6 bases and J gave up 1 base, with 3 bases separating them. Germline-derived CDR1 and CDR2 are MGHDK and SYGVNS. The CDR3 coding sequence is TGTGCCAGCAGCCCCCAAGAGACCCAGTACTTC. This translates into CASSPQETQYF. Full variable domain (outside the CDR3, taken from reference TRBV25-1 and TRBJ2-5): EADIYQTPRYLVIGTGKKITLECSQTMGHDKMYWYQQDPGMELHLIHYSYGVNSTEKGDLSSESTVSRIRTEHFPLTLESARPSHTSQYLCASSPQETQYFGPGTRLLVL.

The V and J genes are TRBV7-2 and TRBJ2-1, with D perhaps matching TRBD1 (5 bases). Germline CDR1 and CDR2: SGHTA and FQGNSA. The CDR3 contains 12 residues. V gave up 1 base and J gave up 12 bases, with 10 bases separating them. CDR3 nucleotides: TGTGCCAGCAGCTTAGAGGTAGGGGCGCAGTTCTTC. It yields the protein CASSLEVGAQFF.

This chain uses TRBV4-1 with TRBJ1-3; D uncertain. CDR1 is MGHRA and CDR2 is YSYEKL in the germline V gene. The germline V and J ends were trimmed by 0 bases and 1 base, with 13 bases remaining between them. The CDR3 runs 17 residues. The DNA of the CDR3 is TGCGCCAGCAGCCAAGATTATGGTCGTGGGTCTGGAAACACCATATATTTT. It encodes CASSQDYGRGSGNTIYF.

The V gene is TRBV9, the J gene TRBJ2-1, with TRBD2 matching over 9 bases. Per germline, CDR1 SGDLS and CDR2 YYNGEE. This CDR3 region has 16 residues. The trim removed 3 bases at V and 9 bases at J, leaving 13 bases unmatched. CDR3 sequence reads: CASSDRGAGGPLEQFF. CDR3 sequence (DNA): TGTGCCAGCAGCGACCGGGGGGCGGGAGGGCCCCTTGAGCAGTTCTTC.

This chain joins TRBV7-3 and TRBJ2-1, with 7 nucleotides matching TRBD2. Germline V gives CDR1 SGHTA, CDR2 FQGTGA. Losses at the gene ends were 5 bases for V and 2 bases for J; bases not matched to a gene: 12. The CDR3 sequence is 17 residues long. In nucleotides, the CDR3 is TGTGCCAGCAGCGATACGGGAACGGGAGGTACCTACAATGAGCAGTTCTTC. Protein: CASSDTGTGGTYNEQFF.

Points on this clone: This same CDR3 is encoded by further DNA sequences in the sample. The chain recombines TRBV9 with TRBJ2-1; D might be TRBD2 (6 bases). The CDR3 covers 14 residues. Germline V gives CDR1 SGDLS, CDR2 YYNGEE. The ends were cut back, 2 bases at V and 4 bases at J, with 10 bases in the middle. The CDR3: CASSVGSGYNEQFF. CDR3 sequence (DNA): TGTGCCAGCAGCGTGGGTAGCGGATACAATGAGCAGTTCTTC.

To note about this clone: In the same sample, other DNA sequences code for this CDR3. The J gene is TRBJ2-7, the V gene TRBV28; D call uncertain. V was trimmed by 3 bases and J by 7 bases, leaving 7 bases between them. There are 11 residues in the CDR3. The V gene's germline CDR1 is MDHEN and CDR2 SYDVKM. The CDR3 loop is CASSFRREQYF. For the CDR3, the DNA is TGTGCCAGCAGTTTCCGTCGGGAGCAGTACTTC.

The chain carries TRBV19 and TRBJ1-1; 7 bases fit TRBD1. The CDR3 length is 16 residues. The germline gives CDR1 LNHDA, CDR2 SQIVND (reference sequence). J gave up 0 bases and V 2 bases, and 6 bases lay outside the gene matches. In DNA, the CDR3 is TGTGCCAGTAGTATACCCCCGACAGGGATGAACACTGAAGCTTTCTTT. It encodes CASSIPPTGMNTEAFF.

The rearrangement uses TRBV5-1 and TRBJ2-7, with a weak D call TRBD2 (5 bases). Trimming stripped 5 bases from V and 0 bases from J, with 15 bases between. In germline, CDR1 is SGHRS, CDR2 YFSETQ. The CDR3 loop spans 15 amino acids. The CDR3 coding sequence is TGCGCCAGCAGTGCGGGCCCCCAAAGCTCCTACGAGCAGTACTTC. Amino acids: CASSAGPQSSYEQYF.

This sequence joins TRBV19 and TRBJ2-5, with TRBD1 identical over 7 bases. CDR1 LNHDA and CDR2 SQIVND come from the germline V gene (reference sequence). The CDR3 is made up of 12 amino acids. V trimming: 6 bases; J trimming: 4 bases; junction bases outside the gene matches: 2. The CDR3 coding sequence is TGTGCCAGTAGACAGGGGAGAGAGACCCAGTACTTC. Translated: CASRQGRETQYF.

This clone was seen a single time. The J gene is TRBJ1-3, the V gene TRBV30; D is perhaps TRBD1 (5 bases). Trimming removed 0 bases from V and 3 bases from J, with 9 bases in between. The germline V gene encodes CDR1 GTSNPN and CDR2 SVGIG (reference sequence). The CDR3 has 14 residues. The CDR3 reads CAWSVDKCGNTIYF. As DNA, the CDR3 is TGTGCCTGGAGTGTGGACAAATGTGGAAACACCATATATTTT.

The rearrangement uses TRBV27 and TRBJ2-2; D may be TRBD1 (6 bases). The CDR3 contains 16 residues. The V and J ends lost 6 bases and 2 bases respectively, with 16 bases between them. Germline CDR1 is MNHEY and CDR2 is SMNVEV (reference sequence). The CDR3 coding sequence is TGTGCCAGCAGCGATTACAGGGTGCGAAACACCGGGGAGCTGTTTTTT. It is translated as CASSDYRVRNTGELFF.

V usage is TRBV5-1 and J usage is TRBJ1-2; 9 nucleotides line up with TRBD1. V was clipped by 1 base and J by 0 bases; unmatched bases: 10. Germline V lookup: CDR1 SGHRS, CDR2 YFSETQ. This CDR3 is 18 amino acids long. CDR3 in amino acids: CASSLRSGQGYTNYGYTF. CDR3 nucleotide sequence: TGCGCCAGCAGCTTGCGGTCGGGACAGGGATATACTAACTATGGCTACACCTTC.

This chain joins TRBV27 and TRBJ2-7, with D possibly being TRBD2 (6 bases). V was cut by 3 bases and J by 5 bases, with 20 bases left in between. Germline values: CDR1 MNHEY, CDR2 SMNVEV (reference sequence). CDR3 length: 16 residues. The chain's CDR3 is CASSFMGGNRFDEQYF. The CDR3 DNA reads TGTGCCAGCAGTTTTATGGGGGGAAATCGATTCGACGAGCAGTACTTC.

The CDR3 spells CASSVIQGGYNEQFF. The CDR3 nucleotides read TGTGCCAGCAGCGTAATCCAGGGAGGGTACAATGAGCAGTTCTTC. The chain uses TRBV11-2 and TRBJ2-1; 7 bases are a match to TRBD2. The CDR3 runs to 15 residues. The germline V gene encodes CDR1 SGHAT and CDR2 FQNNGV. Trimming cost V 5 bases and J 4 bases; bases outside gene matches: 8. The whole variable domain, filled in from reference TRBV11-2 and TRBJ2-1, reads EAGVAQSPRYKIIEKRQSVAFWCNPISGHATLYWYQQILGQGPKLLIQFQNNGVVDDSQLPKDRFSAERLKGVDSTLKIQPAKLEDSAVYLCASSVIQGGYNEQFFGPGTRLTVL.

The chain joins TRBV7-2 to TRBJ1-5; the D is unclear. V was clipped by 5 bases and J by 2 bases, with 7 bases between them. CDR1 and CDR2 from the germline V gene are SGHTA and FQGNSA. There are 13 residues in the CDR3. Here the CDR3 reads CASSLSGNQPQHF. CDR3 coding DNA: TGTGCCAGCAGCCTTAGTGGCAATCAGCCCCAGCATTTT. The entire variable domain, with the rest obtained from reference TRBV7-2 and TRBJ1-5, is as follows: GAGVSQSPSNKVTEKGKDVELRCDPISGHTALYWYRQSLGQGLEFLIYFQGNSAPDKSGLPSDRFSAERTGGSVSTLTIQRTQQEDSAVYLCASSLSGNQPQHFGDGTRLSIL.

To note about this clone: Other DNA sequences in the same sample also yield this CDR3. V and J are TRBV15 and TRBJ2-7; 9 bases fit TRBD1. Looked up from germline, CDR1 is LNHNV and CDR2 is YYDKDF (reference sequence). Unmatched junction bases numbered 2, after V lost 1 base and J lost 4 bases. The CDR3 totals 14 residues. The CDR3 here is CATSRGQGGYEQYF. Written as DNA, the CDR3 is TGTGCCACCAGCAGAGGACAGGGGGGGTACGAGCAGTACTTC.

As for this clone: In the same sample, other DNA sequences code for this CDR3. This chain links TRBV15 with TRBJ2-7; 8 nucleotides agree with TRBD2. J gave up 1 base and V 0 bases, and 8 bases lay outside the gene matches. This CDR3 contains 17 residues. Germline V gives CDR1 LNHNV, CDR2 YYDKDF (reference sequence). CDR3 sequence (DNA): TGTGCCACCAGCAGAGATTTGGGTACTAGCGGTTCCTACGAGCAGTACTTC. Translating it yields CATSRDLGTSGSYEQYF.

CDR3 sequence: CASSPLLSESTDTQYF. The CDR3 DNA follows: TGTGCCAGCTCACCACTCCTATCTGAGAGCACAGATACGCAGTATTTT. This rearrangement joins TRBV18 to TRBJ2-3; D uncertain. CDR1 and CDR2 from the germline V gene are KGHSH and LQKENI. V was cut by 1 base and J by 0 bases, with 11 bases left in between. The CDR3 consists of 16 residues.

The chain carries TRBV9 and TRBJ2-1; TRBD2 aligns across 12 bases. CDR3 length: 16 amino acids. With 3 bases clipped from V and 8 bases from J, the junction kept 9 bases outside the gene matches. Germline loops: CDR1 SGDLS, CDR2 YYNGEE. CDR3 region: CASSAGTSGFGHEQFF. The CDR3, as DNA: TGTGCCAGCAGCGCCGGGACTAGCGGGTTTGGCCATGAGCAGTTCTTC.

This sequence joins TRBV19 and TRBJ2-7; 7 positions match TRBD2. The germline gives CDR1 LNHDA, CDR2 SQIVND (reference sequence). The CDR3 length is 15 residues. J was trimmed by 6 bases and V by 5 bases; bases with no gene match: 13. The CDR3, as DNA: TGTGCCAGTAGTCCACGAGGTAGCGGGTTCTCCGAGCAGTACTTC. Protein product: CASSPRGSGFSEQYF.

The CDR3 DNA reads TGTGCCAGCAGCATGGACAGAGACACCGACTATGGCTACACCTTC. Translated, it gives CASSMDRDTDYGYTF. The chain links TRBV11-2 to TRBJ1-2; possible D gene TRBD1, 6 bases. The CDR3 totals 15 residues. Between the trimmed V and J ends, which lost 5 bases and 3 bases, there was a span of 16 bases. Germline V gives CDR1 SGHAT, CDR2 FQNNGV.

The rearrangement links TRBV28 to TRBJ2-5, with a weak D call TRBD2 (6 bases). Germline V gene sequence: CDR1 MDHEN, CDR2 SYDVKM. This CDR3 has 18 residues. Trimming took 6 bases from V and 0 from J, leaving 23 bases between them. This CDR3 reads CASRTPTRTTKDQETQYF. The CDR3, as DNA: TGTGCCAGCAGGACCCCGACTAGGACAACTAAAGACCAAGAGACCCAGTACTTC. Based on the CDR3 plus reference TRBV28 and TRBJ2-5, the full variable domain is DVKVTQSSRYLVKRTGEKVFLECVQDMDHENMFWYRQDPGLGLRLIYFSYDVKMKEKGDIPEGYSVSREKKERFSLILESASTNQTSMYLCASRTPTRTTKDQETQYFGPGTRLLVL.

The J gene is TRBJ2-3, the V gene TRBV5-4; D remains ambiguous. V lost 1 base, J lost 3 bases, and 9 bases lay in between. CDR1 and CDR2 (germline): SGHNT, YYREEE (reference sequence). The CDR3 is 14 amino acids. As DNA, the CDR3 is TGTGCCAGCAGCTTGCTCATAGGTACAGATACGCAGTATTTT. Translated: CASSLLIGTDTQYF.

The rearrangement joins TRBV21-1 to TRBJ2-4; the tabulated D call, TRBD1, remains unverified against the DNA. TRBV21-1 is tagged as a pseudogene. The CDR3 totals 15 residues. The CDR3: CASARSRAPKNIQYF. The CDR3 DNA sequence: TGTGCCAGCGCCCGATCCAGGGCTCCCAAAAACATTCAGTACTTC.

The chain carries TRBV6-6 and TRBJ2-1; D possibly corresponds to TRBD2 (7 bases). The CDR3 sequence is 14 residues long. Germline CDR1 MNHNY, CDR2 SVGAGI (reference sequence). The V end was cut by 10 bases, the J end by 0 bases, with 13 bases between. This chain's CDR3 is CAIGGRDSYNEQFF. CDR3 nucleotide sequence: TGTGCCATCGGGGGGCGGGACTCCTACAATGAGCAGTTCTTC.

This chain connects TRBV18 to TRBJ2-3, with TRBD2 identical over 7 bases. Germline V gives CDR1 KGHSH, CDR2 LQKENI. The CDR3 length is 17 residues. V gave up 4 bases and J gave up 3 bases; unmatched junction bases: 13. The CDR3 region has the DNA TGTGCCAGCTCACTAATTCTAGCGGCGGATCGAACAGATACGCAGTATTTT. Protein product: CASSLILAADRTDTQYF.

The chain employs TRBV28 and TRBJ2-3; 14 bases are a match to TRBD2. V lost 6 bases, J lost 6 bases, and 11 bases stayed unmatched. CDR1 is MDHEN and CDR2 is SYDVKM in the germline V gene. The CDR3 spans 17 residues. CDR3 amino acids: CASSKRTSGRQGDTQYF. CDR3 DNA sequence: TGTGCCAGCAGCAAACGGACTAGCGGGAGGCAAGGGGATACGCAGTATTTT.